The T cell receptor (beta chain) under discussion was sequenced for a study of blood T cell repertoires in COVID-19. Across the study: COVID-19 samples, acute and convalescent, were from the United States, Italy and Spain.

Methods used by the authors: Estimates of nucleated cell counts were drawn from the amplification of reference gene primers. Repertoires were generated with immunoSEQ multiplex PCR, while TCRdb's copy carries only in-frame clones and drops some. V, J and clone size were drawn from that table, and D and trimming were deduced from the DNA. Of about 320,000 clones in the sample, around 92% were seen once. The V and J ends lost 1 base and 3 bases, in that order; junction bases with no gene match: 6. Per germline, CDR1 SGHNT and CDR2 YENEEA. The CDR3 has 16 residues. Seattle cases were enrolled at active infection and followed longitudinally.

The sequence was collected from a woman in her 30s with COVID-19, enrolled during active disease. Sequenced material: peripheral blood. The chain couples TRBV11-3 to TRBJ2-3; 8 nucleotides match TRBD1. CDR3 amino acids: CASSLGQGAWTDTQYF. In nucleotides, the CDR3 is TGTGCCAGCAGCTTAGGGCAGGGGGCGTGGACAGATACGCAGTATTTT.